This TCR beta chain originates from a study of blood T cells in healthy people across ages (dated by TCRdb to between 2014 and 2017). In terms of the full investigation: In model experiments, template switching captured roughly one uniquely barcoded TCR beta cDNA molecule for every two T cells. Donors of different ages were randomly distributed across sequencing lanes to avoid experimental bias. Donors were grouped into four age groups: young (average roughly 17 years), middle-aged (over 35), aged (around 60) and long-lived (roughly 80). Using deep sequencing normalized with unique cDNA molecular identifiers, the study measured how TCR beta repertoire diversity changes with age. Using the same blood draw, the study looked at two additional independent replicas of 1 million unique cDNA reads for two donors, one aged 18 to 30 and the other aged 80 or older. Paper-wide results and their limitations: Estimates of total diversity from one million sequenced T cells were regarded as lower bounds and underestimates. Observed TCR beta diversity per million T cells fell roughly linearly with age, and a significant reduction was already apparent by age roughly 41. The CMV infection status of donors was not known, potentially confounding age-related changes in expanded clonotypes. Conclusive comparison of naive and antigen-experienced compartments was prevented by the profiling of bulk unsorted PBMCs. The long-lived group showed more naive CD4+ T cells, fewer expanded clones and increased TCR diversity than the aged group, suggesting age selection. The percentage of naive T cells measured by flow cytometry correlated strongly with observed TCR beta diversity.

Germline trimming amounts to 6 bases on V and 6 bases on J, with 12 as the count of junction bases outside the gene matches. The germline V gene gives CDR1 as SQVTM and CDR2 as ANQGSEA. Spanning cysteine to phenylalanine, the CDR3 consists of 14 amino acids. The sequence is cut down to CDR3 DNA, 42 bases in frame from base 1. Remarks on this clonotype: The antigen it binds to is not known. No base qualities exist here, and no much larger clone lies one base off it.

The method behind the library was 5' RACE. Sequencing was performed on an Illumina HiSeq 2500. A second PCR of about 7 to 12 cycles was performed with a sample-barcoded 5' primer and a J-beta primer mix. Each TCR beta cDNA molecule received a unique molecular identifier from a template-switch 5' adaptor carrying 12 random nucleotides. At least 3 million CDR3-containing paired-end reads were obtained from each sample. First-strand cDNA was synthesized from all RNA with the Mint cDNA synthesis kit, primed by a TRBC-specific oligonucleotide. Following uracil-DNA glycosylase treatment, all cDNA underwent a first 18-cycle PCR with the universal primers M1SS and BC2_uni_R. Per the original workflow: Each sample was normalized by randomly selecting 1 million high-quality reads, each carrying a distinct molecular identifier. Reads sharing molecular identifiers were discarded rather than binned into consensus sequences. CDR3 identification, clonotype clustering and error correction used MiTCR with a Q25 quality threshold and the strictest error-elimination algorithm. A nonparametric unseen species model with Euler transformation was used to estimate lower-bound total TCR beta diversity. TCRdb handled the public reads itself, with Q25 trimming in fastp and clone calling in MiXCR, and kept productive beta chains. Rows matching on CDR3 protein sequence are summarized as one entry with the most common DNA and genes. TCRdb assigned the V and J calls; the authors' analysis was not used. Here the sample has approximately 1.5 million distinct CDR3 sequences; roughly two fifths occur a single time. The ten biggest clones cover over 3.5% of the sample.

Donors were under 40 systemically healthy Caucasian individuals from Russia aged roughly 6 to 95 years. Approximately 9 milliliters of peripheral blood were collected from each donor into EDTA-treated Vacutainer tubes. Ficoll-Paque density-gradient centrifugation was used to isolate PBMCs, with at least 7 million per sample. Trizol reagent was used to extract total RNA from the PBMCs, yielding at least 6 micrograms per sample. For every donor, flow cytometry on a PBMC aliquot measured the percentage of naive CD45RAhigh/CD27high T cells. The chain links TRBV29-1 with TRBJ2-5; 8 bases in between match TRBD2. The sample comprised blood. This sequence originates from a woman under 30 in good health. The CDR3 loop reads CSVWGQGLGKTQYF. The nucleotide sequence reads TGCAGCGTGTGGGGGCAGGGACTAGGAAAGACCCAGTACTTC.